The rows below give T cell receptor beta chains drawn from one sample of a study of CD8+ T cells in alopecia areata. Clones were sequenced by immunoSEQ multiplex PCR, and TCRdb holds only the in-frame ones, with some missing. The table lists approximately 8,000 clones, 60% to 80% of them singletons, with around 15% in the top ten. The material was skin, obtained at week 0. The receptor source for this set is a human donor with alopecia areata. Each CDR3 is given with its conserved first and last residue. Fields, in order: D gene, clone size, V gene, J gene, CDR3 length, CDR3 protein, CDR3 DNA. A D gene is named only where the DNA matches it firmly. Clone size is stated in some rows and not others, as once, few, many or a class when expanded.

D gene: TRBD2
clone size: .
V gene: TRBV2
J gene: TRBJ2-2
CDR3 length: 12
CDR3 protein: CASRPGGGVLFF
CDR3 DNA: TGTGCCAGCAGACCCGGGGGAGGGGTGCTGTTTTTT

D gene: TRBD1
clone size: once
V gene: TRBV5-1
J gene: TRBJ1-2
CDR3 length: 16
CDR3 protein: CASSAIPGQGPYGYTF
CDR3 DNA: TGCGCCAGCAGCGCAATCCCGGGACAGGGGCCCTATGGCTACACCTTC

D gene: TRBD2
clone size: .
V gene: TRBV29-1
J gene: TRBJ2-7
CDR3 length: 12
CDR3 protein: CSVGTSGIVQYF
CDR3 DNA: TGCAGCGTTGGGACTAGCGGTATTGTGCAGTACTTC

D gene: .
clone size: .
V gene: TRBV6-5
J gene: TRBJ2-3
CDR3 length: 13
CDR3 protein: CASSYGGPDTQYF
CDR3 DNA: TGTGCCAGCAGTTACGGCGGGCCGGATACGCAGTATTTT

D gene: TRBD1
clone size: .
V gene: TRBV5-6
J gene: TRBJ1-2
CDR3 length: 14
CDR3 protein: CASGRQGAKYGYTF
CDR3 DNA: TGTGCCAGCGGGAGACAGGGGGCTAAGTATGGCTACACCTTC

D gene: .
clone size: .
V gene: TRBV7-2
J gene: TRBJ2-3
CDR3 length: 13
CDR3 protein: CASRPGGGDTQYF
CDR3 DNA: TGTGCCAGCAGACCCGGGGGCGGAGATACGCAGTATTTT

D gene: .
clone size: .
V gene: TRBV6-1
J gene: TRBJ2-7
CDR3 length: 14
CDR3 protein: CASSAISQVGEQYF
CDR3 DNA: TGTGCCAGCAGTGCAATTAGCCAGGTGGGCGAGCAGTACTTC

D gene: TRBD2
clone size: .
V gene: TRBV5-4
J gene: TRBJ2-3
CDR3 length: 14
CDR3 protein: CASSSWGLADTQYF
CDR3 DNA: TGTGCCAGCAGCTCCTGGGGACTAGCAGATACGCAGTATTTT

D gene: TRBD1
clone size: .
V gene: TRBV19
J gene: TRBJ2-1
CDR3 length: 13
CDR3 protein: CASSIERTGEQFF
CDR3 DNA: TGTGCCAGTAGTATAGAACGGACAGGTGAGCAGTTCTTC

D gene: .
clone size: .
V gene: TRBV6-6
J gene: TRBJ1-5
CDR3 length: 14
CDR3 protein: CASSSRQANQPQHF
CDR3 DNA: TGTGCCAGCAGTTCCCGACAGGCTAATCAGCCCCAGCATTTT